This entry features one TCR beta chain sequence. Its cognate antigen is unknown. The sequenced template was RNA, covering the TCR beta CDR3 region. The first-round RT-PCR employed HTBI primers together with the Qiagen OneStep RT-PCR kit. A multiplex PCR was then performed as the second round. TCRdb independently ran MiXCR on the multiplex PCR reads; one entry per CDR3 protein. The sample comprises approximately 700,000 distinct CDR3 sequences, approximately 40% of which are singletons, and roughly 46% rests with the top ten. This CDR3 has 18 residues. The V and J ends lost 4 bases and 5 bases, in that order; junction bases with no gene match: 15. The data were obtained in a study of Graves' ophthalmopathy and Graves' hyperthyroidism. Turning to the study itself: The study drew peripheral blood at initial diagnosis, before any treatment. The study's findings and limits: Stable hyperthyroidism and ophthalmopathy were told apart by a 13-signature model, which achieved 87.88% sensitivity and more than 75% specificity.

Researchers turned away patients with other autoimmune diseases, uncontrolled infections, pregnancy or lactation. The PBMCs were taken from under 12 ml of fresh peripheral blood. This TCR was sampled from an adult man with Graves' ophthalmopathy. The rearrangement joins TRBV12-3 or TRBV12-4 to TRBJ2-7, with 12 bases matching TRBD2. What was sequenced was peripheral blood. The CDR3: CASSYRASGGAVVHEQYF. The CDR3 coding sequence is TGTGCCAGCAGTTATAGGGCTAGCGGGGGGGCGGTGGTCCACGAGCAGTACTTC.